This TCR beta chain was found in a study of T and B cells in COVID-19 patients. The length of the CDR3 is 19 residues. Germline CDR1 and CDR2: MNHEY and SVGEGT. Germline trimming cut 6 bases from V and 2 bases from J; bases unmatched to any gene: 13. BIOMED2 TRB-A/B primer pools were used in multiplex TRB PCR. MiXCR, run by TCRdb on the multiplex PCR reads, gives a single entry per CDR3 protein. This table has approximately 4,000 distinct CDR3 sequences, approximately 23% appearing once. This clonotype ranks as medium-sized. From blood, about 240-500 ng of genomic DNA served as TRB template. The chain recombines TRBV6-2 or TRBV6-3 with TRBJ1-4; 12 bases fit TRBD1. The specimen sequenced was blood. The sequence was collected from a human donor with active COVID-19. The CDR3 sequence is CASRQRPRGQGATNEKLFF. As DNA, the CDR3 is TGTGCCAGCAGGCAAAGGCCACGGGGACAGGGGGCGACTAATGAAAAACTGTTTTTT.